The present T cell receptor beta chain was sequenced within a study of blood T cell repertoires in COVID-19. Study overall: Spain, Italy and the United States supplied samples that represented acute and convalescent COVID-19. T cells, B-cell-depleted T cells, or PBMCs provided the cDNA or gDNA that served as material.

In the original analysis: How many nucleated cells were present was estimated from reference gene primer amplification. TCRdb's table, derived via immunoSEQ multiplex PCR, lists solely in-frame clones and lacks some. V, J and clone size are taken as reported in that table, and D and trimming were inferred from the DNA itself. Of 160,000 or so clones detected, about 87% appear once; the ten largest clones hold approximately 4.1%. A remark on this clone: An end of the junction differs from the germline gene, which may be a read error. At the DNA level, this CDR3 is encoded by other sequences in the same sample as well.

Sequencing used peripheral blood. The origin of this receptor is a woman between 55 and 75 years old who had recovered from COVID-19.

Here the CDR3 DNA reads TGTGCCAGCAGCCCCCAAGCTGGGGAGAACACTATATATTTT. Protein sequence: CASSPQAGENTIYF. This chain uses TRBV9 with TRBJ1-3, with D uncertain. The germline V gene encodes CDR1 SGDLS and CDR2 YYNGEE. The CDR3 consists of 14 residues.